Following are 10 T cell receptor beta chains from one sample sequenced in a study of human CD8 memory T cell subsets (dated by TCRdb to the early 2020s). Sequencing used a NextSeq 550. A Human TCR Profiling Kit was used to prepare UMI-labeled 5' RACE TCRbeta libraries. Each CDR3 protein sequence appears as one entry after TCRdb reprocessed the reads, and no DNA is included. Per the sample table, the count is about 10,000 distinct CDR3 sequences. Approximately 15% of the sample comes from the top ten. The specimen was CD8+ stem-like memory T cells (TSCM and TCM) sorted from PBMCs. The cell subset or site label corresponds to: stem-like memory CD8 T cells (TSTEM), CCR7+ PD-1- TIGIT-. These receptors were taken from a human donor in good health.

The V call is TRBV20-1, the J call TRBJ2-7; TCRdb picks TRBD1, but there is no DNA to check that call. Per the germline V gene, CDR1 is DFQATT and CDR2 is SNEGSKA (reference sequence). The CDR3 totals 13 residues. CDR3 residues: CSALGHDNYEQYF.

The V and J genes are TRBV11-2 and TRBJ2-7; TCRdb calls TRBD1, which cannot be checked without DNA. This CDR3 spans 12 amino acids. Germline CDR1 SGHAT, CDR2 FQNNGV. The CDR3 region is CASSSGTGEQYF.

The chain carries TRBV5-1 and TRBJ2-7. Per the germline V gene, CDR1 is SGHRS and CDR2 is YFSETQ. The CDR3 is made up of 16 amino acids. This chain's CDR3 is CASSLGGAAASYEQYF.

V usage is TRBV11-1 and J usage is TRBJ2-4; with no DNA, the TCRdb D assignment of TRBD2 cannot be verified. Germline V gene sequence: CDR1 SGHAT, CDR2 FQDESV (reference sequence). The length of the CDR3 is 20 residues. CDR3 sequence reads: CASSLEREGRRYGAKNIQYF.

This rearrangement joins TRBV2 to TRBJ2-3; TCRdb selects TRBD1, and the lack of DNA leaves this call unchecked. Germline lookup yields CDR1 SNHLY and CDR2 FYNNEI. The CDR3 contains 14 residues. CDR3 residues: CASNQQGVWDTQYF. The full variable domain, completed using reference TRBV2 and TRBJ2-3, is EPEVTQTPSHQVTQMGQEVILRCVPISNHLYFYWYRQILGQKVEFLVSFYNNEISEKSEIFDDQFSVERPDGSNFTLKIRSTKLEDSAMYFCASNQQGVWDTQYFGPGTRLTVL.

V and J are TRBV4-1 and TRBJ2-2; without DNA, the TCRdb call of TRBD1 cannot be checked. The CDR3 extends over 14 amino acids. Germline CDR1 is MGHRA and CDR2 is YSYEKL. This chain's CDR3 is CASSLPWSTGELFF.

The chain uses TRBV6-5 and TRBJ1-1. Germline V CDR1 and CDR2: MNHEY, SVGAGI. This CDR3 contains 11 residues. The CDR3: CASSYDAEAFF.

This clonotype is medium-sized by frequency. V is TRBV29-1 and J is TRBJ2-7; the D call from TCRdb, TRBD1, cannot be confirmed without DNA. Germline V gene sequence: CDR1 SQVTM, CDR2 ANQGSEA. The CDR3 is made up of 13 amino acids. The CDR3 loop reads CSVGDSLSYEQYF.

By frequency, this clonotype is medium-sized. The chain employs TRBV5-1 and TRBJ2-7; the D call of TRBD1 rests on TCRdb alone, since no DNA is present to check it. Germline lookup yields CDR1 SGHRS and CDR2 YFSETQ. There are 15 residues in the CDR3. The CDR3 reads CASSLRDRVDYEQYF.

V is TRBV3-1 and J is TRBJ2-1; TCRdb names TRBD1, which stays unverified in the absence of DNA. The CDR3 totals 17 residues. The germline V gene has CDR1 LGHDT and CDR2 YNNKEL (reference sequence). The CDR3 protein is CASSQAAYRQGGNEQFF.